Here is one TCR beta chain with its context. Its specificity is unknown. The method was immunoSEQ multiplex PCR; TCRdb's version includes in-frame clones alone and lacks a portion of them. The sample yields under 650,000 clones, approximately 95% seen once. The V end was cut by 0 bases, the J end by 0 bases, with 9 bases between. Germline values: CDR1 MNHEY, CDR2 SMNVEV (reference sequence). The CDR3 loop spans 15 amino acids. The data belong to a study of shared clonotypes between healthy human individuals. Study-wide findings and caveats: Several donors held 5% to 5.5% of naive CD4 clonotypes in common.

This receptor was taken from a woman in her thirties in good health. Sequences were obtained from naive CD4+ T cells sorted from blood. As to subset: CD45RA+ positively selected. The V call is TRBV27, the J call TRBJ2-7; D unclear. For the CDR3, the DNA is TGTGCCAGCAGTTTATCTGCGATTAGCTCCTACGAGCAGTACTTC. Translation: CASSLSAISSYEQYF.